This T cell receptor beta chain is from a study of beta chain features in type 1 diabetes. A few counts support this clone. CDR3 size: 17 residues. V lost 2 bases, J lost 8 bases, and 22 bases lay in between. Germline lookup yields CDR1 MDHEN and CDR2 SYDVKM. Every isolated RNA sample was fully reverse transcribed, so sequencing captured expressed TCRB transcripts. This table comes from immunoSEQ multiplex PCR, and its TCRdb copy is limited to in-frame clones, with some not included. The sample lists some 900,000 clones; about a sixth were seen once. The specimen sequenced was naive CD4+ T cells from blood. The source of this sequence is a woman under 30 in good health. The chain has TRBV28 and TRBJ2-1; a possible D gene is TRBD2 (6 bases). CDR3 region: CASSLPTFKTRDYEQFF. The CDR3 nucleotides are TGTGCCAGCAGTTTACCTACATTCAAGACTAGAGACTATGAGCAGTTCTTC.